Described below is a single T cell receptor (beta chain) sequence and its context. Data came from immunoSEQ multiplex PCR; TCRdb stores just in-frame clones and leaves some out. The table has 55,000 to 80,000 clones, nearly 95% seen once. This entry comes from a study of shared T cell receptors in the human thymus. The CDR3 extends over 15 amino acids. The germline V gene encodes CDR1 MNHEY and CDR2 SVGAGI. V was clipped by 5 bases and J by 8 bases, with 19 bases between them. This chain links TRBV6-5 with TRBJ1-5; maybe TRBD1 (6 bases). The TCR sequence derives from a human donor. Sequenced sample: thymocytes. CDR3 region: CASSTYAQGGEPQHF. In DNA form, the CDR3 reads TGTGCCAGCAGTACATACGCACAGGGAGGTGAGCCCCAGCATTTT.